A selection of T cell receptor beta chains follows, all from one sample in a study of T cell changes during pregnancy in multiple sclerosis. TCRdb's copy holds only in-frame clones and misses some; the assay was immunoSEQ multiplex PCR. Counted here are about 50,000 clones, 90% to 95% occurring once; the ten biggest clones make up 0.35% to 0.45%. Here the sequenced sample was CD4+ T cells from peripheral blood mononuclear cells, taken before pregnancy. The receptors come from a female donor with multiple sclerosis, enrolled in a pregnancy study. Both conserved end residues are trimmed from each CDR3. The D gene is left open where the match is weak.

V	J	D	CDR3
TRBV27	TRBJ1-2	.	ASSPSDRTLASNYGYT
TRBV6-1	TRBJ2-2	.	ASSEQQGVNTGELF
TRBV11-3	TRBJ2-1	TRBD1	ASGSGQSYNEQF
TRBV6-5	TRBJ1-5	.	ASGNRDSNQPQH
TRBV19	TRBJ2-1	.	ASSGLPWSNEQF
TRBV28	TRBJ1-5	TRBD1	ASSPTGALNQPQH
TRBV28	TRBJ2-3	TRBD2	ASSELAGGPDTQY
TRBV4-1	TRBJ2-2	.	ASSQDRFGANTGELF
TRBV27	TRBJ2-3	TRBD2	ASSSSTSVGTQY
TRBV5-6	TRBJ2-6	.	ASSTTRAPGANVLT
TRBV27	TRBJ1-2	.	ASSSEGNYGYT
TRBV7-9	TRBJ2-5	.	ASSLGTILGETQY
TRBV7-6	TRBJ2-1	TRBD2	ASSPGGLSSYNEQF
TRBV7-2	TRBJ1-1	TRBD1	ASSSDRVNTEAF
TRBV28	TRBJ2-7	TRBD2	ASSSGSFYEQY
TRBV19	TRBJ2-7	TRBD1	ASSMSGQGVSYEQY
TRBV5-1	TRBJ1-2	.	ASSLAQGRSIYGYT